This record concerns one T cell receptor (beta chain) sequence. The data originate from a study of T cell changes during pregnancy in multiple sclerosis. Clones were read by immunoSEQ multiplex PCR, and TCRdb kept only the in-frame ones, dropping some. The sample holds about 50,000 clones, about 94% seen once. Germline V gene lookup returns CDR1 MNHEY and CDR2 SVGAGI. Trimming stripped 5 bases from V and 1 base from J, with 14 bases between. The CDR3 has 15 residues. The chain links TRBV6-5 to TRBJ1-1; the D gene is possibly TRBD1 (6 bases). This sequence was found in a female donor with multiple sclerosis, enrolled in a pregnancy study. Sequences were derived from CD8+ T cells from peripheral blood mononuclear cells, sampled in the first trimester of pregnancy. CDR3: CASSKSDSPNTEAFF. The CDR3 nucleotides are TGTGCCAGCAGTAAATCGGACAGCCCGAACACTGAAGCTTTCTTT.